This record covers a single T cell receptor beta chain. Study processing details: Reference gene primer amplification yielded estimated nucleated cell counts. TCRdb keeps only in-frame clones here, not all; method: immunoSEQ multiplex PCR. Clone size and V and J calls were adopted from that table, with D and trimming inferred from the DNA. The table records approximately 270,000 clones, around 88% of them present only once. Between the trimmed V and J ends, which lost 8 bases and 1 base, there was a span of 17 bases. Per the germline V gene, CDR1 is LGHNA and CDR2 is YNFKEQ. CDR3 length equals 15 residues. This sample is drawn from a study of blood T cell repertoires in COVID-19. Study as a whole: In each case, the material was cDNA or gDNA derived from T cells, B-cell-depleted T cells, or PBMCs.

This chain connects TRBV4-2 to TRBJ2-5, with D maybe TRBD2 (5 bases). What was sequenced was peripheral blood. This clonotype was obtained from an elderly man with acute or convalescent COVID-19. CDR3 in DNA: TGTGCCAGCTCTCAGGACTTAGGCCCCCAAGAGACCCAGTACTTC. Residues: CASSQDLGPQETQYF.